These T cell receptor beta chains were read from a single sample in a study of T cell responses to AZD1222 COVID-19 vaccine. The data were produced by immunoSEQ multiplex PCR, yet TCRdb's version contains in-frame clones alone and is incomplete. The sample contains 150,000 to 180,000 clones, approximately 90% of which appear only once. The material sequenced was peripheral blood, taken on day 0 of AZD1222 vaccination. These receptors came from an adult in good health. Both conserved end residues are part of each CDR3. Fields, in order: J gene, clone size, D gene, V gene, CDR3 protein, CDR3 DNA. D genes are given only for firm matches. Some rows mark clone size as missing; the rest say once, few, many or name a class of expanded clone.

>TRBJ1-6|-|-|TRBV25-1
CASNDPGTVNSPLHF
TGTGCCAGCAATGATCCGGGAACAGTTAATTCACCCCTCCACTTT
>TRBJ2-1|-|TRBD2|TRBV5-4
CASSPGSGRAYNEQFF
TGTGCCAGCAGCCCGGGGAGCGGGAGGGCCTACAATGAGCAGTTCTTC
>TRBJ1-5|-|TRBD1|TRBV19
CASSSLGGGPGGQPQHF
TGTGCCAGTAGTTCCTTAGGAGGGGGCCCCGGAGGGCAGCCCCAGCATTTT
>TRBJ2-2|-|-|TRBV5-1
CASSLTGTLNTGELFF
TGCGCCAGCAGCTTAACCGGGACCCTGAACACCGGGGAGCTGTTTTTT
>TRBJ2-7|few|TRBD2|TRBV3-1/TRBV3-2
CASSRRHTSAIFYEQYF
TGTGCCAGCAGCCGCCGCCATACTAGCGCGATTTTCTACGAGCAGTACTTC
>TRBJ1-1|-|-|TRBV28
CASRYLGTRPPKDTEAFF
TGTGCCAGCAGATATCTCGGCACAAGGCCCCCCAAGGACACTGAAGCTTTCTTT
>TRBJ2-4|-|-|TRBV6-5
CASTDRARKNIQYF
TGTGCCAGCACAGACAGAGCCCGTAAAAACATTCAGTACTTC
>TRBJ2-3|-|-|TRBV6-4
CASSAMAGSTDTQYF
TGTGCCAGCAGTGCTATGGCGGGGAGCACAGATACGCAGTATTTT
>TRBJ2-7|few|-|TRBV10-1
CASSRGEGQYF
TGCGCCAGCAGCCGCGGGGAAGGGCAGTACTTC
>TRBJ1-4|-|TRBD1|TRBV30
CAWSVPTGKGEKLFF
TGTGCCTGGAGTGTCCCGACAGGGAAGGGTGAAAAACTGTTTTTT
>TRBJ2-2|-|-|TRBV4-2
CASSQVHIAETNTGELFF
TGTGCCAGCAGCCAAGTCCACATAGCGGAGACGAACACCGGGGAGCTGTTTTTT
>TRBJ2-1|-|TRBD2|TRBV15
CATSSRWRLAGYNEQFF
TGTGCCACCAGCAGCCGTTGGAGACTAGCGGGATACAATGAGCAGTTCTTC
>TRBJ2-1|-|TRBD2|TRBV6-2/TRBV6-3
CASSYSPFASGNNEQFF
TGTGCCAGCAGTTACTCGCCCTTCGCTAGCGGGAACAATGAGCAGTTCTTC
>TRBJ2-7|once|-|TRBV15
CATSRPSSYEQYF
TGTGCCACCAGCAGACCTAGTTCCTACGAGCAGTACTTC
>TRBJ2-3|-|-|TRBV10-3
CAISAKNRRSTDTQYF
TGTGCCATCAGCGCCAAAAACAGGCGAAGCACAGATACGCAGTATTTT
>TRBJ2-7|-|-|TRBV5-8
CASSPRDSFTYEQYF
TGTGCCAGCAGCCCCCGGGACTCGTTCACCTACGAGCAGTACTTC
>TRBJ1-1|once|TRBD1|TRBV7-8
CASSQGRGQMNTEAFF
TGTGCCAGCAGCCAGGGGAGGGGGCAGATGAACACTGAAGCTTTCTTT
>TRBJ1-5|-|-|TRBV16
CASSQSATHGQPQHF
TGTGCCAGCAGCCAATCGGCGACACACGGTCAGCCCCAGCATTTT
>TRBJ2-2|-|-|TRBV7-6
CASSPLQKRAWVSTGELFF
TGTGCCAGCAGCCCTCTTCAGAAGAGGGCCTGGGTGAGCACCGGGGAGCTGTTTTTT
>TRBJ2-2|-|-|TRBV29-1
CSVRETVNTGELFF
TGCAGCGTTCGTGAGACAGTGAACACCGGGGAGCTGTTTTTT
>TRBJ1-3|-|-|TRBV6-5
CASSYGTPGNTIYF
TGTGCCAGCAGTTACGGGACTCCTGGAAACACCATATATTTT
>TRBJ2-3|-|-|TRBV19
CASSISGTKRTDTQYF
TGTGCCAGTAGTATTTCCGGGACAAAACGCACAGATACGCAGTATTTT
>TRBJ1-2|-|-|TRBV7-9
CASSLGASGGYTF
TGTGCCAGCAGCTTAGGAGCAAGCGGAGGCTACACCTTC
>TRBJ2-3|-|-|TRBV25-1
CASSDYTDTQYF
TGTGCCAGCAGTGACTACACAGATACGCAGTATTTT
>TRBJ1-1|-|-|TRBV18
CASSPAGTNTEAFF
TGTGCCAGCTCACCAGCAGGGACGAACACTGAAGCTTTCTTT
>TRBJ1-2|-|-|TRBV27
CASSLRQAPNYGYTF
TGTGCCAGCAGTTTACGACAGGCTCCCAACTATGGCTACACCTTC
>TRBJ1-1|-|-|TRBV2
CATHLYMNTEAFF
TGTGCCACCCATCTATACATGAACACTGAAGCTTTCTTT